The 27 T cell receptor beta chains presented below share a single source sample, sequenced in a study of cytomegalovirus exposure and HLA in healthy donors. Method: immunoSEQ multiplex PCR; TCRdb's copy keeps in-frame clones and lacks some. The sample lists more than 45,000 clones; roughly nine tenths were seen once. The sequenced sample consisted of PBMCs. The receptors here all came from a woman in her thirties in good health and CMV-seronegative.

This clone has just one count. The chain uses TRBV14 and TRBJ2-2, with unresolved D. There are 16 residues in the CDR3. V was shortened by 0 bases and J by 13 bases, with 21 bases between the two germline ends. Germline assignment: CDR1 SGHDN and CDR2 FVKESK. DNA for the CDR3: TGTGCCAGCAGCCAAGATCCTAACTTTCACCCGCGGTTGCTGTTTTTT. This translates into CASSQDPNFHPRLLFF.

The chain uses TRBV13 and TRBJ1-3, with D possibly matching TRBD1 (5 bases). Trimming shortened V by 1 base and J by 4 bases, and 8 bases separated the two germline ends. CDR1 and CDR2 (germline): PRHDT, FYEKMQ (reference sequence). The CDR3 consists of 14 residues. The CDR3 nucleotides are TGTGCCAGCAGCTTAGTGGGGCCCGGAAACACCATATATTTT. As protein: CASSLVGPGNTIYF.

The chain uses TRBV10-2 and TRBJ2-7; 9 bases are a match to TRBD1. Germline loops: CDR1 WSHSY, CDR2 SAAADI. V shed 2 bases, J shed 4 bases, and the junction held 9 bases outside the gene matches. This CDR3 is 16 amino acids long. The DNA for the CDR3 is TGCGCCAGCAGTGAGGGGACAGGGTTCAGGGAATACGAGCAGTACTTC. Encoded protein: CASSEGTGFREYEQYF.

The chain has TRBV6-1 and TRBJ1-5; no reliable D call. CDR1 is MNHNS, CDR2 SASEGT, per germline. V dropped 4 bases and J dropped 4 bases, with 26 bases sitting between them. The CDR3 sequence is 19 residues long. Written as DNA, the CDR3 is TGTGCCAGCAGTGGAGGGCATATGTTAGGACGGAGATTAAATCAGCCCCAGCATTTT. Its protein product is CASSGGHMLGRRLNQPQHF.

The rearrangement links TRBV11-2 to TRBJ1-4, with D perhaps TRBD1 (6 bases). The length of the CDR3 is 17 residues. Trimming left V 0 bases short and J 4 bases short, with 15 bases between. The germline CDR1 and CDR2 sequences are SGHAT and FQNNGV. CDR3 coding DNA: TGTGCCAGCAGCTTAGATAAGGGCGGGGGGCTTAATGAAAAACTGTTTTTT. It translates to CASSLDKGGGLNEKLFF.

The V and J genes are TRBV6-5 and TRBJ2-7, with 9 bases aligning to TRBD2. There are 14 residues in the CDR3. Trimming at V came to 6 bases and at J to 7 bases, leaving 10 bases not matched to a gene. Germline CDR1 is MNHEY and CDR2 is SVGAGI. CDR3 sequence reads: CASSPSGRFVEQYF. The CDR3 DNA is TGTGCCAGCAGCCCAAGCGGGAGGTTCGTTGAGCAGTACTTC.

The chain couples TRBV29-1 to TRBJ2-1; no definite D call. V was shortened by 8 bases and J by 0 bases, with 5 bases between the two germline ends. Germline CDR1 is SQVTM and CDR2 is ANQGSEA. This CDR3 has 11 amino acids. In nucleotides, the CDR3 is TGCAGCACGAGCTCCTACAATGAGCAGTTCTTC. It yields the protein CSTSSYNEQFF.

Only a few counts were recorded for this clone. V and J are TRBV5-1 and TRBJ2-7; 8 bases align to TRBD1. Germline-derived CDR1 and CDR2 are SGHRS and YFSETQ. This CDR3 has 14 amino acids. The V and J ends lost 4 bases and 2 bases, in that order; junction bases with no gene match: 5. The CDR3 nucleotides read TGCGCCAGCAGCGGAGGGACAGGCCCCTACGAGCAGTACTTC. Residues: CASSGGTGPYEQYF.

The V call is TRBV4-1, the J call TRBJ2-5; possible D gene TRBD2, 5 bases. Trimming removed 0 bases at V and 5 bases at J, with 22 bases between. In germline, CDR1 is MGHRA, CDR2 YSYEKL. The CDR3 extends over 18 amino acids. CDR3 loop: CASSQESTVAEVEETQYF. The CDR3 DNA follows: TGCGCCAGCAGCCAAGAATCCACGGTGGCGGAGGTGGAGGAGACCCAGTACTTC.

V and J are TRBV7-8 and TRBJ2-3; D gene ambiguous. Trimming took off 2 bases at V and 1 base at J, with 7 bases between the two ends. CDR1 is SGHVS, CDR2 FQNEAQ, per germline. CDR3 length equals 14 residues. The CDR3 region is CASSLRERTDTQYF. The CDR3 coding sequence is TGTGCCAGCAGCTTACGCGAACGCACAGATACGCAGTATTTT.

This clone was seen once. V usage is TRBV27 and J usage is TRBJ2-6, with D unresolved. The CDR3 covers 16 residues. Germline CDR1 is MNHEY and CDR2 is SMNVEV (reference sequence). V was cut by 3 bases and J by 0 bases, with 9 bases left in between. The CDR3 region is CASSLTASSGANVLTF. CDR3 DNA sequence: TGTGCCAGCAGTTTGACTGCCAGCTCTGGGGCCAACGTCCTGACTTTC.

The chain combines TRBV6-5 with TRBJ2-3; 9 bases are shared with TRBD2. The germline gives CDR1 MNHEY, CDR2 SVGAGI. The CDR3 contains 15 residues. V gave up 7 bases and J gave up 0 bases; unmatched junction bases: 5. The CDR3 DNA is TGTGCCAGCAAGACTAGCGGAGTAAGCACAGATACGCAGTATTTT. It codes for CASKTSGVSTDTQYF.

The J gene is TRBJ2-1, the V gene TRBV6-5; 7 bases fit TRBD2. CDR3 length: 15 amino acids. Germline-derived CDR1 and CDR2 are MNHEY and SVGAGI. V lost 6 bases and J lost 12; bases outside the gene matches: 17. CDR3 amino acids: CASRRTRSDTSPQFF. CDR3 DNA sequence: TGTGCCAGCAGACGGACTAGATCGGATACGTCGCCGCAGTTCTTC.

The chain links TRBV30 to TRBJ2-5, with D tentatively TRBD2 (6 bases). The CDR3 extends over 12 amino acids. With 7 bases removed from V and 5 bases from J, the gap between germline ends came to 14 bases. Looked up from germline, CDR1 is GTSNPN and CDR2 is SVGIG (reference sequence). The CDR3: CASEGRLETQYF. The CDR3 DNA reads TGTGCCTCGGAGGGCAGGTTGGAGACCCAGTACTTC.

The chain recombines TRBV7-9 with TRBJ2-3; perhaps TRBD2 as D (5 bases). The CDR3 spans 15 residues. Per germline, CDR1 SEHNR and CDR2 FQNEAQ (reference sequence). V lost 1 base to trimming and J lost 3 bases, with 11 bases between them. The CDR3 nucleotides are TGTGCCAGCAGCTTAGGTGTGGGAGCTACAGATACGCAGTATTTT. Translation: CASSLGVGATDTQYF.

This chain joins TRBV19 and TRBJ2-1; 8 nucleotides align to TRBD1. This CDR3 has 14 amino acids. Germline CDR1 reads LNHDA; CDR2 reads SQIVND (reference sequence). Trimming cost V 5 bases and J 9 bases; bases outside gene matches: 9. CDR3: CASSSGQGQGEQFF. CDR3 sequence (DNA): TGTGCCAGTAGTTCTGGACAGGGTCAGGGTGAGCAGTTCTTC.

In its sample, this clone was seen once. The chain recombines TRBV5-1 with TRBJ1-1; TRBD1 aligns across 9 bases. Germline V lookup: CDR1 SGHRS, CDR2 YFSETQ. This CDR3 comprises 17 residues. V trimming: 6 bases; J trimming: 6 bases; junction bases outside the gene matches: 18. This chain's CDR3 is CASKIGTGTTVVSEAFF. In DNA, the CDR3 is TGCGCCAGCAAAATTGGGACAGGGACCACGGTTGTCTCTGAAGCTTTCTTT.

The chain combines TRBV10-3 with TRBJ1-5, with TRBD1 as a possible D gene (6 bases). With 5 bases removed from V and 5 bases from J, the gap between germline ends came to 13 bases. This CDR3 comprises 14 residues. CDR1 ENHRY and CDR2 SYGVKD come from the germline V gene. The CDR3 loop is CAISQDRTDQPQHF. In DNA form, the CDR3 reads TGTGCCATCAGTCAAGACAGGACGGATCAGCCCCAGCATTTT.

As concerns this clone: Other DNA sequences in this specimen translate into the identical CDR3. The V call is TRBV4-2, the J call TRBJ2-5; D remains ambiguous. CDR1 LGHNA and CDR2 YNFKEQ come from the germline V gene. This CDR3 has 15 residues. Trimming shortened V by 4 bases and J by 4 bases, and 16 bases separated the two germline ends. CDR3 bases: TGTGCCAGCAGCCGAAGTCCCACGGAGAGAGAGACCCAGTACTTC. Translated: CASSRSPTERETQYF.

The V and J genes are TRBV2 and TRBJ2-2, with D perhaps matching TRBD1 (6 bases). CDR1 is SNHLY, CDR2 FYNNEI, per germline. Trimming took 6 bases from V and 6 from J, leaving 20 bases between them. The CDR3 contains 16 residues. The CDR3 sequence is CASSLKTGTRPGELFF. Here the CDR3 DNA reads TGTGCCAGCAGCCTGAAGACAGGAACACGTCCCGGGGAGCTGTTTTTT. The entire variable domain, with the rest obtained from reference TRBV2 and TRBJ2-2, is as follows: EPEVTQTPSHQVTQMGQEVILRCVPISNHLYFYWYRQILGQKVEFLVSFYNNEISEKSEIFDDQFSVERPDGSNFTLKIRSTKLEDSAMYFCASSLKTGTRPGELFFGEGSRLTVL.

This clone was counted only a few times. The chain joins TRBV5-1 to TRBJ2-3; 11 bases are shared with TRBD2. Germline V gene sequence: CDR1 SGHRS, CDR2 YFSETQ. V gave up 4 bases and J gave up 2 bases; unmatched junction bases: 6. The CDR3 is made up of 16 amino acids. The CDR3 region is CASSLEGLAATDTQYF. The CDR3 DNA reads TGCGCCAGCAGCCTTGAGGGACTAGCGGCCACAGATACGCAGTATTTT.

This chain joins TRBV28 and TRBJ1-1; tentative D call: TRBD1 (5 bases). The CDR3 loop spans 13 amino acids. CDR1 and CDR2 from the germline V gene are MDHEN and SYDVKM. The V gene lost 6 bases and the J gene lost 7 bases, with 15 bases spanning the gap. CDR3 sequence reads: CASRHGTGGEAFF. CDR3 in DNA: TGTGCCAGCAGACATGGGACTGGCGGTGAAGCTTTCTTT.

The chain couples TRBV15 to TRBJ2-2; TRBD2 matches 7 bases. CDR3 length equals 16 residues. V was clipped by 1 base and J by 3 bases; unmatched bases: 5. CDR1 and CDR2 from the germline V gene are LNHNV and YYDKDF (reference sequence). This chain's CDR3 is CATSRARGGYTGELFF. The CDR3 coding sequence is TGTGCCACCAGCAGAGCAAGGGGAGGGTACACCGGGGAGCTGTTTTTT.

In this sample, this clone turned up a few times. V and J are TRBV28 and TRBJ1-2, with 8 bases fitting TRBD1. J gave up 4 bases and V 3 bases, and 10 bases lay outside the gene matches. CDR3 length: 16 amino acids. Per germline, CDR1 MDHEN and CDR2 SYDVKM. Written as DNA, the CDR3 is TGTGCCAGCAGTTTGCCGCCCGGGACAGGACCCTATGGCTACACCTTC. It yields the protein CASSLPPGTGPYGYTF.

This sequence joins TRBV5-8 and TRBJ1-1, with D unclear. CDR3 length: 14 residues. Trimming pared 3 bases from V and 4 bases from J, leaving 13 bases between. Germline CDR1 SGHTS, CDR2 YDEGEE. CDR3 in DNA: TGTGCCAGCAGCTCCATGGGCAGCGGCACTGAAGCTTTCTTT. Residues: CASSSMGSGTEAFF.

The rearrangement links TRBV7-6 to TRBJ2-3, with a tentative D call TRBD1 (6 bases). Trimming took 0 bases from V and 7 from J, leaving 20 bases between them. The CDR3 sequence is 17 residues long. In germline, CDR1 is SGHVS, CDR2 FNYEAQ. CDR3: CASSLAPKASWDNTQYF. The DNA for the CDR3 is TGTGCCAGCAGCTTAGCCCCGAAGGCCTCGTGGGACAATACGCAGTATTTT.

This chain links TRBV28 with TRBJ2-7; 8 bases align to TRBD2. Germline assignment: CDR1 MDHEN and CDR2 SYDVKM. With V trimmed by 6 bases and J by 6 bases, 13 bases remained unmatched. This CDR3 is 15 amino acids long. The CDR3 loop reads CASSPTGLAGIEQYF. Written as DNA, the CDR3 is TGTGCCAGCAGCCCGACGGGGCTAGCGGGTATCGAGCAGTACTTC.